This T cell receptor (beta chain) was sequenced in a study of OX40 agonist ivuxolimab in advanced cancers. Across the whole study: A mean age of roughly 62 years, range about 20 to 79, was recorded, and approximately 80% were male. Treatment received earlier with anti-PD-1, anti-PD-L1 or anti-CTLA-4 agents was allowed, and approximately 44% had some. Partial responses, seen in three patients, involved one hepatocellular carcinoma and two cutaneous melanomas.

On cycle 4 day 1 and cycle 7 day 1, as well as at baseline, blood was sampled. Profiling relied on immunoSEQ multiplex PCR, and the TCRdb table lists in-frame clones only, not all of them. Here the sample spans about 92,000 clones, under 90% being singletons. The CDR3 totals 14 residues. Trimming took off 5 bases at V and 4 bases at J, with 14 bases between the two ends. Germline CDR1 and CDR2: MNHEY and SVGAGI. The V call is TRBV6-5, the J call TRBJ1-2; D not certain. The sequence came from an adult with an advanced solid tumor such as melanoma, head and neck, liver or kidney cancer. The input for sequencing was CD4+ or CD8+ T cells sorted from blood, taken in a trial of the OX40 agonist ivuxolimab. This CDR3 is CASSPPGPGYGYTF. CDR3 in DNA: TGTGCCAGCAGTCCACCCGGGCCAGGCTATGGCTACACCTTC.